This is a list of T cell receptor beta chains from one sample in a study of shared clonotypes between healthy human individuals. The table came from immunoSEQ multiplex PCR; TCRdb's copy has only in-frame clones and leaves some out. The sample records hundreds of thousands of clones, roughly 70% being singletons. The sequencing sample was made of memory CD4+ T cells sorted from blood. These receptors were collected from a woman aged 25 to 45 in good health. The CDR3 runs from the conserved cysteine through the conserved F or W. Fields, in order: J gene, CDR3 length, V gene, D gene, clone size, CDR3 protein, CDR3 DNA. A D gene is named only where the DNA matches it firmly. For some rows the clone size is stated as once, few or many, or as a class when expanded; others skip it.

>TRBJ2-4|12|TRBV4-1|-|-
CASSPGGVVQYF
TGCGCCAGCAGCCCTGGGGGTGTCGTTCAGTACTTC
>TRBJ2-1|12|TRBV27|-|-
CASRVMSGEQFF
TGTGCCAGCAGAGTAATGTCGGGGGAGCAGTTCTTC
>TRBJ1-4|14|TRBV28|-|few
CASTPPGLSGKLFF
TGTGCCAGCACCCCCCCCGGACTCAGTGGAAAACTGTTTTTT
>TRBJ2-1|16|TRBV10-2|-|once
CASRSFRGRGGNEQFF
TGCGCCAGCAGAAGCTTTCGCGGGAGAGGGGGCAATGAGCAGTTCTTC
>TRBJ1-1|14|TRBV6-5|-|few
CASRTNERSPEAFF
TGTGCCAGCAGAACCAACGAAAGAAGCCCTGAAGCTTTCTTT
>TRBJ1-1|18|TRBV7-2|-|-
CASSYSKAPPEMNTEAFF
TGTGCCAGCAGCTACTCGAAGGCCCCGCCCGAAATGAACACTGAAGCTTTCTTT
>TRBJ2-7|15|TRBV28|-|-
CASNLGGNWKGEQYF
TGTGCCAGCAATTTGGGAGGAAACTGGAAGGGCGAGCAGTACTTC
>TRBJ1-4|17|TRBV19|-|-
CASSHPGQGATNEKLFF
TGTGCCAGTAGCCATCCCGGGCAGGGAGCAACTAATGAAAAACTGTTTTTT
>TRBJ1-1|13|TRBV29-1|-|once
CSAEGLRTTEAFF
TGCAGCGCCGAAGGACTCAGGACCACTGAAGCTTTCTTT
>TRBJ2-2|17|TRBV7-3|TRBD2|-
CASSNEIAGGAPGELFF
TGTGCCAGCAGCAACGAGATAGCGGGAGGTGCCCCCGGGGAGCTGTTTTTT
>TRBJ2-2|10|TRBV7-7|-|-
CASSPGELFF
TGTGCCAGCAGCCCCGGGGAGCTGTTTTTT
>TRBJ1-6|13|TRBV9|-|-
CASSVGRVSPLHF
TGTGCCAGCAGCGTAGGTAGGGTTTCACCCCTCCACTTT
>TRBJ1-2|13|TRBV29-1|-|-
CSVVLGGDYGYTF
TGCAGCGTAGTCTTGGGGGGCGACTATGGCTACACCTTC
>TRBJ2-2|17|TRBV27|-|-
CASSFRPPGISTGELFF
TGTGCCAGCAGTTTTCGTCCCCCCGGGATAAGCACCGGGGAGCTGTTTTTT
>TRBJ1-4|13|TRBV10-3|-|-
CAIREGINEKLFF
TGTGCCATCAGAGAGGGGATAAATGAAAAACTGTTTTTT
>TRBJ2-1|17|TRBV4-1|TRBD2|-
CASSKAGGVFMRNEQFF
TGCGCCAGCAGCAAAGCGGGAGGGGTTTTTATGAGGAATGAGCAGTTCTTC
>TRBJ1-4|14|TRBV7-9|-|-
CASSLSSGGEKLFF
TGTGCCAGCAGCTTAAGTTCCGGGGGCGAAAAACTGTTTTTT
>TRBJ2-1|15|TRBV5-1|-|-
CASSLSAGSYNEQFF
TGCGCCAGCAGCTTATCGGCGGGCTCCTACAATGAGCAGTTCTTC